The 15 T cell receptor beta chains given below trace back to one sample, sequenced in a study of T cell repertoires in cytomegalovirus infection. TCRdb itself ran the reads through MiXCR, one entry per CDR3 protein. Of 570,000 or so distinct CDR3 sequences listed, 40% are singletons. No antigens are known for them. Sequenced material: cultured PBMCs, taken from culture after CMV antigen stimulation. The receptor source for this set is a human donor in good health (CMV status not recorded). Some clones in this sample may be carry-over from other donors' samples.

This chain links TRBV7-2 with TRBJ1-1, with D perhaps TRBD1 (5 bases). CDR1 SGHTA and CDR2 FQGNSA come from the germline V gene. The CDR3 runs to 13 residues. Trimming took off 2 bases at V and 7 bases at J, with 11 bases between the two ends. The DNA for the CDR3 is TGTGCCAGCAGCTTACCCGGGGCGGTTGAAGCTTTCTTT. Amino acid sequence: CASSLPGAVEAFF.

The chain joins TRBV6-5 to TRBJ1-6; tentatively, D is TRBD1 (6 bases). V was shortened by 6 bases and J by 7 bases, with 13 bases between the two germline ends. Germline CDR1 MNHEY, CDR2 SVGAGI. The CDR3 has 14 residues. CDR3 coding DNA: TGTGCCAGCAGCAAGGGACATTGGAATTCACCCCTCCACTTT. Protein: CASSKGHWNSPLHF.

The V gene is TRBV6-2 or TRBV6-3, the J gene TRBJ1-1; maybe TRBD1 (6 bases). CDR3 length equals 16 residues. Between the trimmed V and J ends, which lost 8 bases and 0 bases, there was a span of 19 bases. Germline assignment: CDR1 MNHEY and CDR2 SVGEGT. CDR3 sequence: CASSGGRLNMNTEAFF. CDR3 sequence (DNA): TGTGCCAGCTCTGGGGGGCGCTTAAACATGAACACTGAAGCTTTCTTT.

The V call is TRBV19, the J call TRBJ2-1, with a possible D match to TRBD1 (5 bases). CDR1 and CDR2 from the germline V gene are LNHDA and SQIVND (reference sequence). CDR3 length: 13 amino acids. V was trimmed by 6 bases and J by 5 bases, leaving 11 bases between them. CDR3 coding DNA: TGTGCCAGTAGAAGTCTAGGGGACAATGAGCAGTTCTTC. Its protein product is CASRSLGDNEQFF.

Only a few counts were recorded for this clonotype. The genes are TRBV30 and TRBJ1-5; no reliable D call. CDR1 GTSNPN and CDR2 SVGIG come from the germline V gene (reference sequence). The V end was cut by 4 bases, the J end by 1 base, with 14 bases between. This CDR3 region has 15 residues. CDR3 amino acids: CAWTQAATSNQPQHF. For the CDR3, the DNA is TGTGCCTGGACTCAGGCAGCCACGAGCAATCAGCCCCAGCATTTT.

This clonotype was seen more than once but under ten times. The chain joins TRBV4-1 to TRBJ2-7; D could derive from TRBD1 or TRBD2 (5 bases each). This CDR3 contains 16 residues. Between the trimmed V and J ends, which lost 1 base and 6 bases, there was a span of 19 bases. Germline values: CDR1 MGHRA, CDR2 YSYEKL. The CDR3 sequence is CASSQAMLGPGAEQYF. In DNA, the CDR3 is TGCGCCAGCAGCCAAGCCATGTTGGGGCCCGGGGCCGAGCAGTACTTC.

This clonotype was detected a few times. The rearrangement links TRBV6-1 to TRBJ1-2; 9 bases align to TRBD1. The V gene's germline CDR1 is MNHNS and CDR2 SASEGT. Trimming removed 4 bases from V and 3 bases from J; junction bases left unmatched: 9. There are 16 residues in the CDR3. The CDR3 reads CASSANGQGPYYGYTF. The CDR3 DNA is TGTGCCAGCAGTGCGAACGGACAGGGGCCGTACTATGGCTACACCTTC.

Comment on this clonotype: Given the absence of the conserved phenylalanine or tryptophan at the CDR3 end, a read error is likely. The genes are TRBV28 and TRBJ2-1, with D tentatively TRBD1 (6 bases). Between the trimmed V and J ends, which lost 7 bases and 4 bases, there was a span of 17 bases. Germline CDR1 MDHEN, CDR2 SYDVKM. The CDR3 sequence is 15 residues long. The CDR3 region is CASTRNRDIYNEQFL. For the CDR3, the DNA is TGTGCCAGCACCCGAAACAGGGATATATACAATGAGCAGTTCTTA.

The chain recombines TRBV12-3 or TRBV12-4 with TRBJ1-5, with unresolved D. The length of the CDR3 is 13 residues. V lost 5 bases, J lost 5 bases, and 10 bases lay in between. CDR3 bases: TGTGCCAGCAGTATCCAGATTCATCAGCCCCAGCATTTT. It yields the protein CASSIQIHQPQHF.

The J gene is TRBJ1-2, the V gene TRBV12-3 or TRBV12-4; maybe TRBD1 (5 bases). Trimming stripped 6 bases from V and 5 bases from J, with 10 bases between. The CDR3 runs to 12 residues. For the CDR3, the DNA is TGTGCCAGCAGCGGGACTCTTTATGGCTACACCTTC. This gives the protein CASSGTLYGYTF.

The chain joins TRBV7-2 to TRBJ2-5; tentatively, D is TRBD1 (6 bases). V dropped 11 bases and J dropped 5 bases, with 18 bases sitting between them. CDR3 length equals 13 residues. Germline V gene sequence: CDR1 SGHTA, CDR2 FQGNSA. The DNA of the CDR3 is TGTGCCTGCCTAACAGGGAATCGGGAGACCCAGTACTTC. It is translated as CACLTGNRETQYF.

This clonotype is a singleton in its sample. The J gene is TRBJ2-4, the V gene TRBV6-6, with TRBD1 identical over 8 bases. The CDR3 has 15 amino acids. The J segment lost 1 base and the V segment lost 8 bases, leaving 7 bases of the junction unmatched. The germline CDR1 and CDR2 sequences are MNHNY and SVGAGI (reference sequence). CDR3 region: CASRAGQVAKNIQYF. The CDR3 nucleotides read TGTGCCAGCCGCGCGGGACAGGTGGCCAAAAACATTCAGTACTTC.

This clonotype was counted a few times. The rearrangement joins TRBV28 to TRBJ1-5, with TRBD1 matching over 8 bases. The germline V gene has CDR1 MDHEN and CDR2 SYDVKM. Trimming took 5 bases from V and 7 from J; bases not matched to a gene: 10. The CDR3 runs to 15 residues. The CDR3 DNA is TGTGCCAGCAGTCCCGACTCAGGGGGCGGGCAGCCCCAGCATTTT. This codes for CASSPDSGGGQPQHF.

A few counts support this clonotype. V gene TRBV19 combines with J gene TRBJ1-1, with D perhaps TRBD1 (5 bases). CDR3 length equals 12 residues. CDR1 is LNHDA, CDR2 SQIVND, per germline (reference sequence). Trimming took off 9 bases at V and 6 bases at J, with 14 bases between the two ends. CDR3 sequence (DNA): TGTGCCAGCAACGTGGTGGGGGCTGAAGCTTTCTTT. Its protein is CASNVVGAEAFF.

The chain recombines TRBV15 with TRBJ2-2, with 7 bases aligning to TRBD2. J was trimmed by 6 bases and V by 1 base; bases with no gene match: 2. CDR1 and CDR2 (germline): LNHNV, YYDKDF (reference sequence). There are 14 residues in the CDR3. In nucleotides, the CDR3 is TGTGCCACCAGCAGAGGGGGAGGGCCCGGGGAGCTGTTTTTT. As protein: CATSRGGGPGELFF.